This T cell receptor beta chain was sequenced during a study of shared clonotypes between healthy human individuals. Study-level findings and limits: Only blood was sampled; tissue repertoires likely differ. Relative to their counterparts shared across all four donors, non-shared clonotypes exhibited diminished generation probabilities. For naive CD4 cells, around 5% of clonotypes were shared across a few donors.

Remarks on this clone: The antigen is undetermined.

Measured with immunoSEQ multiplex PCR; TCRdb has only the in-frame clones, and not every one. The sample includes 2 million to 2.5 million clones, 85% to 95% of them seen just once. Trimming stripped 2 bases from V and 6 bases from J, with 14 bases between. The V gene's germline CDR1 is MDHEN and CDR2 SYDVKM. The CDR3 consists of 15 residues. This TCR was recovered from a young man in good health. Some clones in this sample may be carry-over from other donors' samples. Sequencing input: naive CD4+ T cells from PBMCs. Subset defined: CD45RA+ positively selected. The J gene is TRBJ1-5, the V gene TRBV28; D possibly corresponds to TRBD1 (5 bases). CDR3 residues: CASSLPRQSGQPQHF. The CDR3 DNA sequence: TGTGCCAGCAGTTTACCACGACAGTCGGGTCAGCCCCAGCATTTT.